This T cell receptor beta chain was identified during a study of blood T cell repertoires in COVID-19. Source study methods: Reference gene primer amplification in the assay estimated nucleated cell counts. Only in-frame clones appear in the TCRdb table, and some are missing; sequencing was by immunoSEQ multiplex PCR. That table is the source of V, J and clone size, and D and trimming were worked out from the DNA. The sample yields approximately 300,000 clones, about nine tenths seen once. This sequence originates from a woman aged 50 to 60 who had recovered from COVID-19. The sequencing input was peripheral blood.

The CDR3 bases are TGCGCCAGCAGCTTGGACAGGGAAGCTTTCTTT. This encodes CASSLDREAFF. J is TRBJ1-1 and V is TRBV5-1; a weak D match, TRBD1 (5 bases). The V gene lost 0 bases and the J gene lost 8 bases, with 5 bases spanning the gap. Per germline, CDR1 SGHRS and CDR2 YFSETQ. The CDR3 has 11 amino acids.